A single sample gave rise to the 10 T cell receptor beta chains below, sequenced in a study of blood T cell repertoires in COVID-19. Sequencing was performed with immunoSEQ multiplex PCR; in TCRdb, only in-frame clones are kept and a portion is missing. The profile covers around 140,000 clones, with 84% appearing a single time and 3% to 4.5% taken by the ten largest. Specimen: peripheral blood. These receptors were taken from a woman aged 60-70 years with acute or convalescent COVID-19.

This clone occurred a few times. The V call is TRBV7-6, the J call TRBJ2-1; weak D call: TRBD2 (6 bases). The germline gives CDR1 SGHVS, CDR2 FNYEAQ. The CDR3 runs 15 residues. The V end lost 4 bases, the J end lost 8 bases, and 18 bases lay between the germline ends. This CDR3 reads CASSSPRDFQDEQFF. In DNA form, the CDR3 reads TGTGCCAGCAGCTCCCCCCGGGACTTCCAGGATGAGCAGTTCTTC.

This clone was detected only once. The J gene is TRBJ2-3, the V gene TRBV15; D remains ambiguous. This CDR3 spans 14 amino acids. V shed 8 bases and J shed 4 bases, with 16 bases lying between them. CDR1 LNHNV and CDR2 YYDKDF come from the germline V gene (reference sequence). The CDR3 is CATWPNKEPDTQYF. The CDR3 nucleotides are TGTGCCACCTGGCCGAACAAAGAACCAGATACGCAGTATTTT.

The rearrangement links TRBV30 to TRBJ2-7; D is ambiguous. CDR3 size: 13 residues. Trimming stripped 0 bases from V and 4 bases from J, with 10 bases between. Germline V gene data show CDR1 as GTSNPN and CDR2 as SVGIG (reference sequence). DNA of the CDR3: TGTGCCTGGAGTGTACCCCACTTGTACGAGCAGTACTTC. It yields the protein CAWSVPHLYEQYF.

This clone has only one observation. The V and J genes are TRBV28 and TRBJ2-7; 7 positions agree with TRBD2. Losses at the gene ends were 3 bases for V and 2 bases for J; bases not matched to a gene: 4. Germline-derived CDR1 and CDR2 are MDHEN and SYDVKM. This CDR3 comprises 14 residues. CDR3 sequence reads: CASSFSAGTYEQYF. The CDR3 bases are TGTGCCAGCAGTTTTTCAGCGGGAACCTACGAGCAGTACTTC.

The chain links TRBV5-8 to TRBJ2-2; tentative D call: TRBD1 (6 bases). Germline V lookup: CDR1 SGHTS, CDR2 YDEGEE. The CDR3 runs to 15 residues. V was cut by 3 bases and J by 1 base, with 10 bases left in between. Written as DNA, the CDR3 is TGTGCCAGCAGCTCAGGACAGCAGAACACCGGGGAGCTGTTTTTT. Protein product: CASSSGQQNTGELFF.

The V gene is TRBV28, the J gene TRBJ2-7; possible D gene TRBD1, 5 bases. CDR3 size: 13 residues. V dropped 5 bases and J dropped 4 bases, with 12 bases sitting between them. Germline loops: CDR1 MDHEN, CDR2 SYDVKM. Here the CDR3 reads CASSHTRAYEQYF. CDR3 nucleotide sequence: TGTGCCAGCAGTCACACCAGGGCATACGAGCAGTACTTC.

The rearrangement links TRBV5-1 to TRBJ1-5, with a tentative D call TRBD1 (6 bases). CDR3 size: 15 residues. V was trimmed by 0 bases and J by 5 bases, leaving 12 bases between them. Germline CDR1 and CDR2: SGHRS and YFSETQ. The CDR3 here is CASSLDGGRDQPQHF. CDR3 DNA: TGCGCCAGCAGCTTGGACGGGGGGCGCGATCAGCCCCAGCATTTT.

V and J are TRBV6-2 or TRBV6-3 and TRBJ1-1; D perhaps matches TRBD1 (5 bases). CDR3 length equals 16 residues. The V end lost 2 bases, the J end lost 4 bases, and 17 bases lay between the germline ends. Germline CDR1 reads MNHEY; CDR2 reads SVGEGT. DNA for the CDR3: TGTGCCAGCAGTTACACCCAGACCCGGGGGGGCACTGAAGCTTTCTTT. Protein sequence: CASSYTQTRGGTEAFF.

The chain combines TRBV6-2 or TRBV6-3 with TRBJ2-2; perhaps TRBD2 as D (5 bases). Germline-derived CDR1 and CDR2 are MNHEY and SVGEGT. This CDR3 has 17 residues. Trimming took off 6 bases at V and 5 bases at J, with 22 bases between the two ends. The CDR3 here is CASSRPPLSGRTGELFF. The CDR3 DNA reads as TGTGCCAGCAGCAGACCCCCTCTAAGCGGCAGGACCGGGGAGCTGTTTTTT.

The rearrangement uses TRBV2 and TRBJ2-1; tentatively, D is TRBD1 (5 bases). The CDR3 is made up of 13 amino acids. Germline lookup yields CDR1 SNHLY and CDR2 FYNNEI. V was pared by 5 bases and J by 2 bases, with 7 bases between. In DNA, the CDR3 is TGTGCCAGCAGTCCCAGGGCCTACAATGAGCAGTTCTTC. Translation gives CASSPRAYNEQFF.